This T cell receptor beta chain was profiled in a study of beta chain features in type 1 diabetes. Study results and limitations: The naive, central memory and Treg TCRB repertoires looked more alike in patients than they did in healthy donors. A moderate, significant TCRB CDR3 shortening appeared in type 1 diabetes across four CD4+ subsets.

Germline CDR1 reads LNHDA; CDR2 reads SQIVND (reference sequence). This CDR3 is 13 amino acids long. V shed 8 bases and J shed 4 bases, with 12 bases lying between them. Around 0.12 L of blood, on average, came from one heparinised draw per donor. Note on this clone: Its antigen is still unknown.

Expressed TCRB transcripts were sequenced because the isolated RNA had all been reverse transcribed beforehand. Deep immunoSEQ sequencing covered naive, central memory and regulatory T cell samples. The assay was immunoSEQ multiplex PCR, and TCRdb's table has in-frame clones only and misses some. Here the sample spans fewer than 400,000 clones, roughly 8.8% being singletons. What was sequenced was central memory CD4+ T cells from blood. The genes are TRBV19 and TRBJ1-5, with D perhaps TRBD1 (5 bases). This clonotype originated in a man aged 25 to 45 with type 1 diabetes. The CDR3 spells CASQTAFNQPQHF. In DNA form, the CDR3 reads TGTGCCAGTCAGACAGCCTTTAATCAGCCCCAGCATTTT. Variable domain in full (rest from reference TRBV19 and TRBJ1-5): DGGITQSPKYLFRKEGQNVTLSCEQNLNHDAMYWYRQDPGQGLRLIYYSQIVNDFQKGDIAEGYSVSREKKESFPLTVTSAQKNPTAFYLCASQTAFNQPQHFGDGTRLSIL.